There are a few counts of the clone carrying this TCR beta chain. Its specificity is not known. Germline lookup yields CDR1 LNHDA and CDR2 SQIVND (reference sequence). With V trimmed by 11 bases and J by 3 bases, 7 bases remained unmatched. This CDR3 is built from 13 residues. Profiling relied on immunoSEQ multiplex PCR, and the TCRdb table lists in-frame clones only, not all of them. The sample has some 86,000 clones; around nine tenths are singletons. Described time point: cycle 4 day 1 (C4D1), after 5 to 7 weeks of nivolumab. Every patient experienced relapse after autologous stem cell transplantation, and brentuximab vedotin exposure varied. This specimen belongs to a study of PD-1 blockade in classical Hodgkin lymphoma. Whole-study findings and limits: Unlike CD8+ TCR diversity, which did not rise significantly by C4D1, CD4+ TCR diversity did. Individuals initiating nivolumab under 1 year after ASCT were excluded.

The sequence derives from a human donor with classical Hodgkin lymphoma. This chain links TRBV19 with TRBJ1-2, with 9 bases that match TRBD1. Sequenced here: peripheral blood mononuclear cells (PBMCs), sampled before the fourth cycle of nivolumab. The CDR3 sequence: CAARDRVHYGYTF. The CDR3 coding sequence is TGTGCCGCCCGGGACAGGGTGCACTATGGCTACACCTTC.